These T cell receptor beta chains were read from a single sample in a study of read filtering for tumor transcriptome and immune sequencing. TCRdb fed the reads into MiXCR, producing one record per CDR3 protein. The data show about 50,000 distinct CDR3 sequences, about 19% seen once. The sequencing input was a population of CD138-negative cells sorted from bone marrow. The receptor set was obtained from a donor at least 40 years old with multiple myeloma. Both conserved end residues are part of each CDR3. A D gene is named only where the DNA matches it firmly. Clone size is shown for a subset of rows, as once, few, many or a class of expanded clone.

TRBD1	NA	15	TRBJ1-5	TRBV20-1	CSAREVDRGNQPQHF	TGCAGTGCTAGAGAAGTCGACAGGGGCAATCAGCCCCAGCATTTT
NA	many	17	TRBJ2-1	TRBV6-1	CATFPGLLDSSYNEQFF	TGTGCCACCTTCCCCGGACTACTTGATAGCTCCTACAATGAGCAGTTCTTC
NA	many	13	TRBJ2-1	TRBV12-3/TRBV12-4	CASRYGLGNEQFF	TGTGCCAGCAGATATGGACTCGGAAATGAGCAGTTCTTC
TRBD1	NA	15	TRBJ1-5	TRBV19	CASRHREGAHDPQHF	TGTGCCAGTAGACACCGGGAGGGGGCCCACGATCCCCAGCATTTT
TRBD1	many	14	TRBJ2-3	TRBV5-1	CASSKTGAGDTQYF	TGCGCCAGCAGCAAAACAGGGGCTGGCGATACGCAGTATTTT
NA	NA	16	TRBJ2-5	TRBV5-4	CASSSPSRAGHETQYF	TGTGCCAGCAGCTCCCCCTCCAGGGCAGGCCACGAGACCCAGTACTTC
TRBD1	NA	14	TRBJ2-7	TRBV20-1	CSAPGTGGLNEQYF	TGCAGTGCTCCCGGGACAGGGGGCTTGAACGAGCAGTACTTC
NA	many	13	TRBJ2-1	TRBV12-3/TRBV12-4	CASSFDSYNEQFF	TGTGCCAGCAGTTTCGACTCCTACAATGAGCAGTTCTTC
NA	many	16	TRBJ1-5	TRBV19	CASSAPGRGRNQPQHF	TGTGCCAGTAGTGCCCCCGGCAGGGGACGGAATCAGCCCCAGCATTTT
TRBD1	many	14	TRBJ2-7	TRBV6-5	CASRGTGAVYEQYF	TGTGCCAGCAGGGGGACAGGGGCCGTCTACGAGCAGTACTTC
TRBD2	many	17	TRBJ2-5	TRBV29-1	CSVEDPFSGRVEETQYF	TGCAGCGTTGAAGACCCCTTTAGCGGGAGGGTTGAAGAGACCCAGTACTTC
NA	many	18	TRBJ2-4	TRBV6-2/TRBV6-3	CASSYSTDVARAKNIQYF	TGTGCCAGCAGTTACTCGACCGATGTAGCGAGAGCCAAAAACATTCAGTACTTC
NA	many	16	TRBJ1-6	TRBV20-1	CSARTGTRNSNSPLHF	TGCAGTGCTAGAACCGGGACACGCAACAGTAATTCACCCCTCCACTTT
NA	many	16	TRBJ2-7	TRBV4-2	CASSQEWGKAGNEQYF	TGTGCCAGCAGCCAAGAGTGGGGAAAAGCGGGTAACGAGCAGTACTTC
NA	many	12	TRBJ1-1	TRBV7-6	CASKGLNTEAFF	TGTGCCAGCAAGGGGCTGAACACTGAAGCTTTCTTT
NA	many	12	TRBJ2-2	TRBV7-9	CASSWNVGELFF	TGTGCCAGCAGCTGGAACGTCGGGGAGCTGTTTTTT
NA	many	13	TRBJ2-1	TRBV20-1	CSVPPGTTNEQFF	TGCAGTGTTCCGCCCGGGACGACCAATGAGCAGTTCTTC
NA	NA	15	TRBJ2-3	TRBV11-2	CASSSGGISTDTQSF	TGTGCCAGCAGCTCTGGAGGGATCAGCACAGATACGCAGTCTTTT
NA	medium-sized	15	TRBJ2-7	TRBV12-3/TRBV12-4	CASSLDRPSSYEQYF	TGTGCCAGCAGTTTAGACCGGCCGTCCTCCTACGAGCAGTACTTC
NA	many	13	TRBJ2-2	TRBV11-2	CASLSGNTGELFF	TGTGCCAGCTTGAGTGGGAACACCGGGGAGCTGTTTTTT
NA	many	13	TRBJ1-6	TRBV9	CASSVGGDSPLHF	TGTGCCAGCAGCGTAGGGGGGGACTCACCCCTCCACTTT
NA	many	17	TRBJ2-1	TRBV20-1	CSARETLRGGLYNEQFF	TGCAGTGCTAGGGAGACCCTCCGCGGGGGCCTCTACAATGAGCAGTTCTTC
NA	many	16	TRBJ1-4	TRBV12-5	CASGSAKPRGNEKLFF	TGTGCTAGTGGTTCGGCCAAGCCGAGGGGTAATGAAAAACTGTTTTTT
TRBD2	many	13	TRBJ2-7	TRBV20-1	CSARLAGRYEQYF	TGCAGTGCGAGACTAGCGGGACGCTACGAGCAGTACTTC
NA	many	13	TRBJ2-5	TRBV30	CAWRITTKGTQYF	TGTGCCTGGAGAATTACCACCAAGGGGACCCAGTACTTC
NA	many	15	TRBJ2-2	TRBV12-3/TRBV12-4	CASSPTPSYTGELFF	TGTGCCAGCAGTCCGACACCTTCCTACACCGGGGAGCTGTTTTTT
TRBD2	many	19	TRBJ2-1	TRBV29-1	CSVVMSGREMTSRINEQFF	TGCAGCGTTGTAATGAGCGGGAGGGAAATGACAAGTCGGATTAATGAGCAGTTCTTC
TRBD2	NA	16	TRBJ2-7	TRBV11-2	CASSLGLAGAFYEQYF	TGTGCCAGCAGCTTAGGGCTAGCGGGAGCGTTCTACGAGCAGTACTTC
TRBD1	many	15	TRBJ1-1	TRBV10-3	CAIRGTGKTNTEAFF	TGTGCCATCAGGGGGACAGGGAAAACGAACACTGAAGCTTTCTTT
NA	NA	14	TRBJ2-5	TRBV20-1	CSAPGVARGETQYF	TGCAGTGCTCCCGGGGTTGCCCGAGGGGAGACCCAGTACTTC
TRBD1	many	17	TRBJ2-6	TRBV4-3	CASSLGTGFSGANVLTF	TGCGCCAGCAGCCTGGGGACAGGCTTCTCTGGGGCCAACGTCCTGACTTTC
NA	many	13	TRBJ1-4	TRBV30	CAWKGLRWEKLFF	TGTGCCTGGAAGGGCCTGAGATGGGAAAAACTGTTTTTT
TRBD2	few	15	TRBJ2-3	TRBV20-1	CSAPLAGGYADTQYF	TGCAGTGCTCCACTAGCGGGAGGCTACGCGGATACGCAGTATTTT
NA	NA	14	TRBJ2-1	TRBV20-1	CSARDTGTGNEQFF	TGCAGTGCTAGAGATACAGGGACCGGAAATGAGCAGTTCTTC
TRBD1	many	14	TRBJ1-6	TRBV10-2	CASSYQGAESPLHF	TGCGCCAGCAGTTACCAGGGGGCAGAGTCACCCCTCCACTTT
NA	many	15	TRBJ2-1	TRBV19	CASSTQPGPPNEQFF	TGTGCCAGTAGTACTCAACCCGGGCCCCCTAATGAGCAGTTCTTC
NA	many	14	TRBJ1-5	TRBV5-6	CASTSGLTSQPQHF	TGTGCCAGCACATCAGGGCTTACGAGTCAGCCCCAGCATTTT
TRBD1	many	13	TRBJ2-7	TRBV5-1	CASSRDRTYEQYF	TGCGCCAGCAGTCGGGACAGAACTTACGAGCAGTACTTC
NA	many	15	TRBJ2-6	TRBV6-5	CASREGNSGANVLTF	TGTGCCAGCAGGGAAGGGAACTCTGGGGCCAACGTCCTGACTTTC
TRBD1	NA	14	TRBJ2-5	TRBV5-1	CASSLGTGRETQYF	TGCGCCAGCAGCTTAGGGACAGGGAGAGAGACCCAGTACTTC
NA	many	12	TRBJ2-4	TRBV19	CASSIREGIQYF	TGTGCCAGTAGTATTCGGGAAGGCATTCAGTACTTC
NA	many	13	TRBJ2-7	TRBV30	CAWSPGVPYEQYF	TGTGCCTGGAGCCCCGGGGTCCCCTACGAGCAGTACTTC
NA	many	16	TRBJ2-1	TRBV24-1	CATSDLTWGAGNEQFF	TGTGCCACCAGTGATTTGACATGGGGCGCGGGCAATGAGCAGTTCTTC
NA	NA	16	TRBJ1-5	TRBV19	CASTKGFLAYNQPQHF	TGTGCCAGTACCAAAGGGTTCCTTGCCTACAATCAGCCCCAGCATTTT
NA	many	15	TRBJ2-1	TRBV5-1	CASSLGGGDYNEQFF	TGCGCCAGCAGCTTGGGAGGCGGGGACTACAATGAGCAGTTCTTC
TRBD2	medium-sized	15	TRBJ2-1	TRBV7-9	CASSYPSGRSNEQFF	TGTGCCAGCAGTTACCCCAGCGGGAGGTCGAATGAGCAGTTCTTC
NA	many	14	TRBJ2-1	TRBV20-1	CSSPLGARHNEQFF	TGCAGTAGCCCCTTGGGGGCCCGACACAATGAGCAGTTCTTC
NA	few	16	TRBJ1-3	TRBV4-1	CASSQETSSFGNTIYF	TGCGCCAGCAGCCAAGAGACATCGTCTTTTGGAAACACCATATATTTT
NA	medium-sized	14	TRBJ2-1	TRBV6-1	CASRTAPQGNEQFF	TGTGCCAGCAGGACAGCGCCCCAAGGGAATGAGCAGTTCTTC
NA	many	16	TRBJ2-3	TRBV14	CASSQESWQPTDTQYF	TGTGCCAGCAGCCAAGAGAGTTGGCAACCCACAGATACGCAGTATTTT
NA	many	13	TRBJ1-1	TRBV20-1	CSARERPEVQAFF	TGCAGTGCTAGAGAAAGACCTGAGGTCCAAGCTTTCTTT
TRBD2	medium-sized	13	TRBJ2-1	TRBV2	CASSPLADNEQFF	TGTGCCAGCAGCCCGCTAGCGGACAATGAGCAGTTCTTC
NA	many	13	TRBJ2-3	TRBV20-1	CSVGGIAEDTQYF	TGCAGTGTAGGAGGGATAGCGGAAGATACGCAGTATTTT
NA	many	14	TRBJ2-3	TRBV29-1	CSVRDGPSTDTQYF	TGCAGCGTTAGGGACGGTCCATCCACAGATACGCAGTATTTT
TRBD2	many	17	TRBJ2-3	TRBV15	CATDTSGRIWGTDTQYF	TGTGCCACCGACACTAGCGGGAGGATATGGGGCACAGATACGCAGTATTTT